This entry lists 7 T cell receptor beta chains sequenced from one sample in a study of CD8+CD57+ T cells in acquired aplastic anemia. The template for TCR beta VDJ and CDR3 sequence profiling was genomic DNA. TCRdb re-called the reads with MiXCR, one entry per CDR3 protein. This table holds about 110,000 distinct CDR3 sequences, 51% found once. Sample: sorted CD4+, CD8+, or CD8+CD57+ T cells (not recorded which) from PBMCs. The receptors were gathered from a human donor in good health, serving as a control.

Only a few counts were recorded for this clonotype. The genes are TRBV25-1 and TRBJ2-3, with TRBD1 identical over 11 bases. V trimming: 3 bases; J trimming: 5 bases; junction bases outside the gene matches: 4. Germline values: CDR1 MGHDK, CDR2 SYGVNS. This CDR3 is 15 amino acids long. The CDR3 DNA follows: TGTGCCAGCAGTGAGAGGACAGGGGGCTTAGATACGCAGTATTTT. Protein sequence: CASSERTGGLDTQYF.

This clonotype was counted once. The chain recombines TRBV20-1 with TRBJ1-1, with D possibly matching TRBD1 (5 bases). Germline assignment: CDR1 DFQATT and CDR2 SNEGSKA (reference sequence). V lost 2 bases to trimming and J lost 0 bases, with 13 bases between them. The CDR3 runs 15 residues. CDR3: CSARLFGQLNTEAFF. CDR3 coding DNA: TGCAGTGCTAGATTATTTGGACAACTGAACACTGAAGCTTTCTTT.

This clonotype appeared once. In nucleotides, the CDR3 is TGTGCCAGCACAAAGCGGGGCCTCTACGAGCAGTACTTC. Its protein is CASTKRGLYEQYF. The genes are TRBV6-2 or TRBV6-3 and TRBJ2-7; 7 bases match TRBD2. Germline V gene sequence: CDR1 MNHEY, CDR2 SVGEGT. The trim removed 7 bases at V and 3 bases at J, leaving 6 bases unmatched. This CDR3 has 13 amino acids.

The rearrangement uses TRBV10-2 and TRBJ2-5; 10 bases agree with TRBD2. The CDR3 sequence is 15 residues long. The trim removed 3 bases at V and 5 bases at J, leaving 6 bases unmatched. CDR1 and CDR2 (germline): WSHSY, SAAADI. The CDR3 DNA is TGCGCCAGCAGTGACCGAGCGGGGGGGCTGGAGACCCAGTACTTC. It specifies CASSDRAGGLETQYF.

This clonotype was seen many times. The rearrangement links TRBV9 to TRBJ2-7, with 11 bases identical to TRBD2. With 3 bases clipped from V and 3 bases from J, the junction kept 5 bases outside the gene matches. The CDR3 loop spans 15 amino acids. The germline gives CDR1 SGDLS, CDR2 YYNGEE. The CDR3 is CASSAGTSGSYEQYF. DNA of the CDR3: TGTGCCAGCAGCGCCGGGACTAGCGGAAGCTACGAGCAGTACTTC.

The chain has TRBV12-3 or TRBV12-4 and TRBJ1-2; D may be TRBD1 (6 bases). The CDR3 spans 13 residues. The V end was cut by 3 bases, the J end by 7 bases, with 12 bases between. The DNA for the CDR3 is TGTGCCAGCAGTTTCGACAGGTCTCTTGGCTACACCTTC. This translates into CASSFDRSLGYTF.

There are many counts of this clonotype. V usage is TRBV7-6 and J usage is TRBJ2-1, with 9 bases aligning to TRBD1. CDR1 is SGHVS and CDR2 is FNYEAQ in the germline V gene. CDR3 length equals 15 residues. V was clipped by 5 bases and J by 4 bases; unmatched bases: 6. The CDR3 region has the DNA TGTGCCAGCAGCCCGGGGACAGGGTATTACAATGAGCAGTTCTTC. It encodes CASSPGTGYYNEQFF.